What follows are 17 T cell receptor beta chains derived from one specimen sequenced in a study of tumor-infiltrating lymphocytes in oesophageal squamous cell carcinoma. TCRdb re-called the PCR reads through MiXCR, storing one row per CDR3 protein. The table has roughly 20,000 distinct CDR3 sequences, almost 40% seen once; the top ten hold roughly 6.4%. The sequencing sample was made of blood. The receptor source for this set is a male donor with esophageal squamous cell carcinoma.

This clonotype was detected many times. This chain links TRBV28 with TRBJ1-5; D is undetermined. The CDR3 sequence is 12 residues long. The ends were cut back, 3 bases at V and 4 bases at J, with 4 bases in the middle. The germline gives CDR1 MDHEN, CDR2 SYDVKM. The CDR3 sequence: CASSFLNQPQHF. DNA for the CDR3: TGTGCCAGCAGTTTCCTTAATCAGCCCCAGCATTTT. The full variable domain, rest sourced from reference TRBV28 and TRBJ1-5, is DVKVTQSSRYLVKRTGEKVFLECVQDMDHENMFWYRQDPGLGLRLIYFSYDVKMKEKGDIPEGYSVSREKKERFSLILESASTNQTSMYLCASSFLNQPQHFGDGTRLSIL.

In this sample, this clonotype turned up many times. The J gene is TRBJ1-1, the V gene TRBV19; 7 bases match TRBD1. Looked up from germline, CDR1 is LNHDA and CDR2 is SQIVND (reference sequence). The J segment lost 0 bases and the V segment lost 3 bases, leaving 4 bases of the junction unmatched. There are 15 residues in the CDR3. CDR3: CASSMRTGVNTEAFF. The CDR3 DNA sequence: TGTGCCAGTAGTATGAGGACAGGCGTGAACACTGAAGCTTTCTTT.

Many counts were recorded for this clonotype. The V and J genes are TRBV5-4 and TRBJ2-1; perhaps TRBD1 as D (6 bases). The DNA end lines up better with TRBJ2-7; the J call may be wrong. Germline V lookup: CDR1 SGHNT, CDR2 YYREEE (reference sequence). The CDR3 has 14 residues. CDR3 amino acids: CASSWDTYGREQYF. CDR3 coding DNA: TGTGCCAGCAGCTGGGACACTTACGGCCGCGAGCAGTACTTC.

This clonotype was counted at least ten times. The chain links TRBV7-9 to TRBJ1-2; 7 bases match TRBD1. CDR1 and CDR2 from the germline V gene are SEHNR and FQNEAQ (reference sequence). With V trimmed by 5 bases and J by 1 base, 13 bases remained unmatched. The CDR3 sequence is 17 residues long. CDR3 protein: CASSNIITGDFNYGYTF. The CDR3 DNA follows: TGTGCCAGCAGCAATATCATCACAGGGGATTTTAACTATGGCTACACCTTC.

A note on this clonotype: Its ends do not fully match the called genes, so a read error is possible. V and J are TRBV3-1 and TRBJ1-6; D possibly corresponds to TRBD1 (5 bases). From germline, CDR1 is LGHDT and CDR2 YNNKEL (reference sequence). The CDR3 loop spans 14 amino acids. CDR3 residues: CASSLAGGAYEQYF. CDR3 DNA sequence: TGTGCCAGCAGCCTAGCGGGGGGAGCCTACGAGCAGTACTTT.

In its sample, this clonotype was seen a few times. V usage is TRBV6-5 and J usage is TRBJ2-3; a possible D gene is TRBD2 (5 bases). The CDR3 spans 15 residues. The germline V gene encodes CDR1 MNHEY and CDR2 SVGAGI. Trimming took 0 bases from V and 14 from J, leaving 21 bases between them. The CDR3 nucleotides read TGTGCCAGCAGTTACTCCGCTGGTAACACCGGGGAGCTGTATTTT. This translates into CASSYSAGNTGELYF.

In its sample, this clonotype ranks as medium-sized (0.01 to 0.1%). The chain links TRBV7-3 to TRBJ2-5, with TRBD2 matching over 9 bases. Germline values: CDR1 SGHTA, CDR2 FQGTGA. V lost 6 bases and J lost 5; bases outside the gene matches: 13. CDR3 size: 16 residues. CDR3 loop: CASSSGSGGRQETQYF. The CDR3 DNA sequence: TGTGCCAGCAGTTCTGGTAGCGGGGGCCGTCAGGAGACCCAGTACTTC.

As for this clonotype: The missing conserved phenylalanine or tryptophan at the end of this CDR3 makes a read error likely. No DNA is shown, since the ends of the CDR3 on it are uncertain; the CDR3 is the one TCRdb lists. The V call is TRBV12-3 or TRBV12-4, the J call TRBJ2-5; TRBD2 is taken as the D call from the table, unchecked against the DNA. The CDR3 length equals 18 residues, ends included. CDR3: CASSNGPWAESLRAVLRA.

This clonotype was counted many times. The chain is built from TRBV2 and TRBJ2-2, with TRBD2 as a possible D gene (6 bases). The CDR3 length is 14 residues. Germline CDR1 and CDR2: SNHLY and FYNNEI. V lost 7 bases, J lost 1 base, and 10 bases lay in between. The CDR3 here is CASNRRGNTGELFF. CDR3 nucleotides: TGTGCCAGCAATCGGCGGGGGAACACCGGGGAGCTGTTTTTT.

This clonotype was observed many times. This chain connects TRBV27 to TRBJ2-1; D perhaps matches TRBD1 (5 bases). The end of the DNA aligns better with TRBJ2-7, so the J call may be wrong. Germline V gene data show CDR1 as MNHEY and CDR2 as SMNVEV (reference sequence). The CDR3 is 13 amino acids. CDR3 DNA: TGTGCCAGCAGTTTGGGGCCCTCCCTCGAGCAGTACTTC. This gives the protein CASSLGPSLEQYF.

CDR3: CASSHGRGGGLNEQYF. The CDR3, as DNA: TGCGCCAGCAGCCACGGGAGGGGCGGGGGGCTCAATGAGCAGTACTTC. The chain links TRBV5-1 to TRBJ2-4; 8 bases agree with TRBD2. The CDR3 loop spans 16 amino acids. V shed 4 bases, J shed 13 bases, and the junction held 19 bases outside the gene matches. From germline, CDR1 is SGHRS and CDR2 YFSETQ. The full variable domain, rest sourced from reference TRBV5-1 and TRBJ2-4, is KAGVTQTPRYLIKTRGQQVTLSCSPISGHRSVSWYQQTPGQGLQFLFEYFSETQRNKGNFPGRFSGRQFSNSRSEMNVSTLELGDSALYLCASSHGRGGGLNEQYFGAGTRLSVL.

The rearrangement links TRBV28 to TRBJ2-1; D unresolved. The ends were cut back, 3 bases at V and 9 bases at J, with 18 bases in the middle. Germline V gene sequence: CDR1 MDHEN, CDR2 SYDVKM. The CDR3 has 15 amino acids. The CDR3 DNA sequence: TGTGCCAGCAGTTTTAGGCCCTGGAAGAAAGGTGAGCAGTTCTTC. Encoded protein: CASSFRPWKKGEQFF.

This clonotype was counted a few times. J is TRBJ2-3 and V is TRBV11-2; D is possibly TRBD1 or TRBD2 (5 bases each). Matching the DNA end better, TRBJ2-5 makes the J call doubtful. The CDR3 runs 13 residues. Germline assignment: CDR1 SGHAT and CDR2 FQNNGV. The CDR3 spells CASSHGGQETQYF. Here the CDR3 DNA reads TGTGCCAGCAGCCATGGGGGACAAGAGACCCAGTACTTC.

This clonotype was seen many times. The V call is TRBV27, the J call TRBJ2-3; 12 bases are shared with TRBD2. The CDR3 is made up of 17 amino acids. From germline, CDR1 is MNHEY and CDR2 SMNVEV (reference sequence). The V gene end was trimmed by 5 bases and the J gene end by 1 base; junction bases not matched to a gene: 7. CDR3: CASSPRTSGIGTDTQYF. CDR3 bases: TGTGCCAGCAGTCCCAGGACTAGCGGGATAGGCACAGATACGCAGTATTTT.

This clonotype has more than one count but fewer than ten. The CDR3 DNA follows: TGTGCCAGCAGCGTAGCTACAGGAACCTATGGCTACACCTTC. Translation: CASSVATGTYGYTF. V gene TRBV9 combines with J gene TRBJ1-2; a weak D match, TRBD1 (5 bases). The CDR3 is 14 amino acids. The V and J ends lost 0 bases and 4 bases respectively, with 10 bases between them. CDR1 is SGDLS and CDR2 is YYNGEE in the germline V gene. The full variable domain, with the rest looked up from reference TRBV9 and TRBJ1-2, is DSGVTQTPKHLITATGQRVTLRCSPRSGDLSVYWYQQSLDQGLQFLIQYYNGEERAKGNILERFSAQQFPDLHSELNLSSLELGDSALYFCASSVATGTYGYTFGSGTRLTVV.

The genes are TRBV5-6 and TRBJ2-5; the match to TRBD1 covers 7 bases. The V gene's germline CDR1 is SGHDT and CDR2 YYEEEE. The CDR3 loop spans 15 amino acids. V shed 0 bases, J shed 3 bases, and the junction held 5 bases outside the gene matches. The CDR3 sequence: CASSLAGTVKETQYF. The CDR3 DNA sequence: TGTGCCAGCAGCTTGGCCGGGACAGTGAAAGAGACCCAGTACTTC.

This clonotype was detected only a few times. This chain connects TRBV5-5 to TRBJ1-5; 9 nucleotides match TRBD1. The CDR3 length is 15 residues. Germline-derived CDR1 and CDR2 are SGHKS and YYEKEE (reference sequence). Losses at the gene ends were 3 bases for V and 7 bases for J; bases not matched to a gene: 8. CDR3 sequence (DNA): TGTGCCAGCAGCTACAGGGGGCAGGAGGGACAGCCCCAGCATTTT. Translated: CASSYRGQEGQPQHF.